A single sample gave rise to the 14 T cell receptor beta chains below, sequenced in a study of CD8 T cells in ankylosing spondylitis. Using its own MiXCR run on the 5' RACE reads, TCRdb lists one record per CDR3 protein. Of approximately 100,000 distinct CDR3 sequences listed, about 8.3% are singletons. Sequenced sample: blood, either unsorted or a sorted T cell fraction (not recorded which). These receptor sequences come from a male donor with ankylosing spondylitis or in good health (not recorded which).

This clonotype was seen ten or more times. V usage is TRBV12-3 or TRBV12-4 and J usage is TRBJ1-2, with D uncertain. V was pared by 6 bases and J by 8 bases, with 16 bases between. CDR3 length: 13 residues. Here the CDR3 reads CASSPAGVRGYTF. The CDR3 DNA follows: TGTGCCAGCAGCCCCGCCGGGGTAAGGGGCTACACCTTC.

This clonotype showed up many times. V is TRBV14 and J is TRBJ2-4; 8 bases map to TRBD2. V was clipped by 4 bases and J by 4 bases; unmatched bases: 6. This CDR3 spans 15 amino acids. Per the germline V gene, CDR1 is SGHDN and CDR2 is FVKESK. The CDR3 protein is CASSPRTSPKNIQYF. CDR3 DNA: TGTGCCAGCAGCCCCCGGACTAGCCCAAAAAACATTCAGTACTTC.

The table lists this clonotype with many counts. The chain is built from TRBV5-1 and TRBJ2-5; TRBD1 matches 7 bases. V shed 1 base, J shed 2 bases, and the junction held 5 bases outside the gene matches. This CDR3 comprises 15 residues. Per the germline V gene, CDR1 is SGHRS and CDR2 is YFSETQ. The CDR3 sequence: CASSLWPGGQETQYF. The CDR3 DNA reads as TGCGCCAGCAGCTTGTGGCCAGGGGGTCAAGAGACCCAGTACTTC.

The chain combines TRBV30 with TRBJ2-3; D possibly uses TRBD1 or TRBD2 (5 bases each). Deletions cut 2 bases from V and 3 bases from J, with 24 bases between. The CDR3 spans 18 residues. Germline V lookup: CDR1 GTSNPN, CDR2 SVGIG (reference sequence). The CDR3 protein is CAWSRSRTPAWGTDTQYF. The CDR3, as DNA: TGTGCCTGGAGTCGGTCCAGGACACCCGCTTGGGGGACAGATACGCAGTATTTT.

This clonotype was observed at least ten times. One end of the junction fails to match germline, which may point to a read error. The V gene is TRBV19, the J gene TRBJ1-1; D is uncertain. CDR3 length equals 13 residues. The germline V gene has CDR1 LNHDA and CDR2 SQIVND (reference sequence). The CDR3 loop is CASSLYGEVLAFF. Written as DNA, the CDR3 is TGCGCCAGTAGCCTTTATGGGGAGGTGTTGGCTTTCTTT.

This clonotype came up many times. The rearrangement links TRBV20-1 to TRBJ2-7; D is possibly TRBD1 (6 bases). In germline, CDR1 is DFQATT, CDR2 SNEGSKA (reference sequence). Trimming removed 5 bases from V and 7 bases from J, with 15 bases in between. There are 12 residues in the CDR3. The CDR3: CSAAGVKWEQYF. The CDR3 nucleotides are TGCAGTGCTGCAGGGGTTAAATGGGAGCAGTACTTC.

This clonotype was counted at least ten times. The CDR3 loop reads CASSDRVDLEQYF. The CDR3 DNA is TGTGCCAGCAGTGACAGGGTAGACCTCGAGCAGTACTTC. The chain carries TRBV25-1 and TRBJ2-7; a weak D match, TRBD1 (5 bases). Germline values: CDR1 MGHDK, CDR2 SYGVNS. V lost 3 bases, J lost 6 bases, and 12 bases lay in between. The CDR3 has 13 residues.

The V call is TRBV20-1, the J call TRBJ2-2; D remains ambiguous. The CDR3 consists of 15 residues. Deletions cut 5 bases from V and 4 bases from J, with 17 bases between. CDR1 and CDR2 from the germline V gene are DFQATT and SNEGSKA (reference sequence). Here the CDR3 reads CSAPDSRSGTGELFF. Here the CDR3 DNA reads TGCAGTGCTCCAGATTCTAGATCCGGCACCGGGGAGCTGTTTTTT.

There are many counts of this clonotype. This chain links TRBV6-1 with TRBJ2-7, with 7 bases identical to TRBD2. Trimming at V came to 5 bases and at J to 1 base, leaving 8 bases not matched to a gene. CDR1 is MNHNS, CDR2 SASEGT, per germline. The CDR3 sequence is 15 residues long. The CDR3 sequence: CASSLGGVKSYEQYF. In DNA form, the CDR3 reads TGTGCCAGCAGTCTTGGGGGGGTGAAGTCCTACGAGCAGTACTTC.

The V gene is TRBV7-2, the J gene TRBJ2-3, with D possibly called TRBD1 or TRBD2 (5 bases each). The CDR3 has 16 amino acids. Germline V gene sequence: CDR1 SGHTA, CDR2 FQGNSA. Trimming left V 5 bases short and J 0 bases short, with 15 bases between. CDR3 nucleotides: TGTGCCAGCAGCGCCAGAAGCGGACATAGCACAGATACGCAGTATTTT. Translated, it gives CASSARSGHSTDTQYF.

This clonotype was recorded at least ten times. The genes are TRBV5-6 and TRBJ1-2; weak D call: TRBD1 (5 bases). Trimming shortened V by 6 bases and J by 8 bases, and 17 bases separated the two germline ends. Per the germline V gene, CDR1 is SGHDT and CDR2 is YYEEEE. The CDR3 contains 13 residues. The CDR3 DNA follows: TGTGCCAGCATTAGAGGCCCGGGGCAGGGCTACACCTTC. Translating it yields CASIRGPGQGYTF.

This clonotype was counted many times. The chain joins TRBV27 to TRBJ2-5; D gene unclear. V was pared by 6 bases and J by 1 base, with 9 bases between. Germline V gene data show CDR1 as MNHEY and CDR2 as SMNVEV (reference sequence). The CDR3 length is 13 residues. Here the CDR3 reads CASRPTVQETQYF. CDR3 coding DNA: TGTGCCAGCAGGCCAACGGTCCAAGAGACCCAGTACTTC.

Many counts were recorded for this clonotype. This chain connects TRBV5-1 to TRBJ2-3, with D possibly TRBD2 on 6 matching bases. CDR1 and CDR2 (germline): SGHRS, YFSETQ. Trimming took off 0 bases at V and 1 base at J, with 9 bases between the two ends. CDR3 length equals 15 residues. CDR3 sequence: CASSLGDFGTDTQYF. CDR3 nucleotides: TGCGCCAGCAGCTTGGGGGACTTTGGCACAGATACGCAGTATTTT.

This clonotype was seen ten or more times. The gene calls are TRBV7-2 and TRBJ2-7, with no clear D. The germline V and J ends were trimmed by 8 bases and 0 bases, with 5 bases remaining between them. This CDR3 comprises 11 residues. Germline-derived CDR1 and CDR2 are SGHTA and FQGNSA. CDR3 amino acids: CASGYSYEQYF. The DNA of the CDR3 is TGTGCCAGCGGTTACTCCTACGAGCAGTACTTC.